This record concerns one T cell receptor (beta chain) sequence. This table comes from immunoSEQ multiplex PCR, and its TCRdb copy is limited to in-frame clones, with some not included. This table has some 150,000 clones, over 75% appearing once. The germline gives CDR1 SGHAT, CDR2 FQNNGV. This CDR3 contains 17 residues. The V and J ends lost 6 bases and 3 bases, in that order; junction bases with no gene match: 10. The sample comes from a study of blood T cell repertoires in COVID-19. Study at large: Sites in the United States, Italy and Spain provided acute and convalescent COVID-19 samples.

Seattle patients were enrolled while actively infected and followed longitudinally. The receptor was isolated from a woman in her fifties or sixties with COVID-19, enrolled during active disease. Sequencing used peripheral blood. The V call is TRBV11-2, the J call TRBJ2-2, with 10 bases identical to TRBD1. DNA for the CDR3: TGTGCCAGCAGTTTACTGTCGGGACAGGGGTACACCGGGGAGCTGTTTTTT. It encodes CASSLLSGQGYTGELFF.